This T cell receptor (beta chain) emerged from a study of blood T cell repertoires in COVID-19 (TCRdb year 2020). Regarding the complete study: Samples covering the acute and convalescent phases of COVID-19 were provided by collaborators in the United States, Italy and Spain. The dataset comprised deeply sampled blood TCRbeta repertoires from subjects exposed to, actively infected with, or recovered from COVID-19. The repertoires were released in a freely available public database meant as a resource for research on the immune response to SARS-CoV-2. The prospective study material was composed of cDNA or gDNA derived from T cells, B-cell-depleted T cells, or PBMCs. Sample metadata almost always included a de-identified subject ID, COVID-19 status, age in years and sex. Where HLA class I and class II types were available, the types were taken from metadata supplied by the sample provider, not from assay-based typing. Samples came from the ongoing ImmuneRACE study (first 160 participants) plus 1,254 subjects from 6 global collaborators. General findings and caveats noted by the study authors: The amount of clinical and demographic metadata varied by source and participant and was provided uncurated.

Each collaborating institution followed its own protocols to collect whole blood in K2EDTA tubes. Collaborator samples were shipped for TCRbeta analysis as frozen whole blood, isolated PBMCs, or DNA extracted from either sample type. A remark on this clone: Its specific antigen is unknown. The input lacks base qualities; no much larger clone sits a single base away.

The immunoSEQ Assay, a bias-controlled multiplex PCR, was used to amplify TCRbeta CDR3 regions from genomic DNA. As for how the authors treated the data: Within the assay, amplification of reference gene primers was used to estimate how many nucleated cells each sample contained. To quantify the absolute abundance of each unique TCRbeta CDR3 rearrangement, sequence reads were collapsed and filtered. Productive Simpson clonality was computed per sample as the square root of Simpson's diversity index over productive rearrangements. As stored in TCRdb, this immuneACCESS dataset retains in-frame rearrangements with V and J assigned. A fraction of the clones does not appear; measured against another copy, unresolved V genes explain less than half of the discrepancy, and the remainder lacks a known reason. From that table come the V and J calls and clone size; the DNA was used to work out D and trimming. This sample is represented by around 200,000 clones; 85% of them were singletons. The ten largest clones capture about 5% of the sample.

The CDR3 measures 17 amino acids from cysteine to phenylalanine. Just the 51-base CDR3 DNA is kept, in frame starting at base 1. V loses 5 bases, J loses 1 base, and the germline ends lie 15 bases apart. CDR1 SEHNR and CDR2 FQNEAQ were looked up in the germline V gene (reference sequence). The TCR comes from a woman of 80 years or more with acute or convalescent COVID-19. The rearrangement combines TRBV7-9 with TRBJ2-6; possibly the D gene is TRBD2, per 5 matching bases. Sequencing was performed on peripheral blood. The DNA reads TGTGCCAGCAGCCCCCCCGGCGGGCCGTCTGGGGCCAACGTCCTGACTTTC. Its coded protein is CASSPPGGPSGANVLTF.